These 27 T cell receptor beta chains share one sample of origin, sequenced in a study of T cells in Graves' hyperthyroidism and ophthalmopathy (dated by TCRdb to between 2018 and 2020). Library creation used multiplex PCR. Instrument used: Illumina HiSeq 2000. TCR beta CDR3 regions were amplified from RNA transcripts. The first round of RT-PCR for the TCR CDR3 was performed with the HTBI primer set and the Qiagen OneStep RT-PCR kit. TCRdb reprocessing: public reads trimmed at Q25 with fastp, clones called with MiXCR, in-frame beta chains kept. Rows merge per CDR3 protein into single entries with the most common DNA and genes. Within this sample are hundreds of thousands of distinct CDR3 sequences, with 38% of them counted one time only. The biggest ten clones account for about 9% of the sample. Sequencing was performed on blood. Receptors were obtained from a man between 18 and 29 years old with Graves' hyperthyroidism.

The chain links TRBV9 to TRBJ1-4; D unresolved. CDR1 and CDR2 (germline): SGDLS, YYNGEE. CDR3 size: 16 residues. V was trimmed by 0 bases and J by 8 bases, leaving 17 bases between them. The CDR3 protein is CASSVGQELGIEKLFF. The CDR3 DNA follows: TGTGCCAGCAGCGTAGGGCAGGAGCTCGGGATCGAAAAACTGTTTTTT.

V is TRBV12-3 or TRBV12-4 and J is TRBJ1-1; 10 bases are shared with TRBD1. V was clipped by 6 bases and J by 10 bases; unmatched bases: 14. There are 15 residues in the CDR3. The CDR3 nucleotides read TGTGCCAGCAGCAGTTCCGGGACAGGGGTTCTTGGAGCTTTCTTT. Translation gives CASSSSGTGVLGAFF.

This chain joins TRBV7-2 and TRBJ2-5; D possibly uses TRBD1 or TRBD2 (5 bases each). Trimming took 6 bases from V and 5 from J, leaving 28 bases between them. Germline V gene sequence: CDR1 SGHTA, CDR2 FQGNSA. The length of the CDR3 is 18 residues. Here the CDR3 reads CASSTKTVLPGAFETQYF. In nucleotides, the CDR3 is TGTGCCAGCAGTACTAAGACGGTGCTACCCGGGGCCTTCGAGACCCAGTACTTC.

This clonotype was observed many times. J is TRBJ2-7 and V is TRBV2; TRBD1 might be the D (5 bases). This CDR3 is built from 12 residues. The V and J ends lost 8 bases and 2 bases respectively, with 10 bases between them. Per germline, CDR1 SNHLY and CDR2 FYNNEI. CDR3 nucleotide sequence: TGTGCCAGCTTACAGGCCACCTACGAGCAGTACTTC. It specifies CASLQATYEQYF.

The chain joins TRBV25-1 to TRBJ1-4, with D perhaps matching TRBD1 (5 bases). CDR1 and CDR2 from the germline V gene are MGHDK and SYGVNS. Trimming removed 7 bases from V and 6 bases from J, with 12 bases in between. This CDR3 contains 13 residues. CDR3 bases: TGTGCCAGCAATCAGGGTCTGGATGAAAAACTGTTTTTT. Its protein is CASNQGLDEKLFF.

This clonotype showed up many times. J is TRBJ1-1 and V is TRBV20-1; D gene unclear. V was pared by 2 bases and J by 11 bases, with 12 bases between. Per the germline V gene, CDR1 is DFQATT and CDR2 is SNEGSKA (reference sequence). This CDR3 region has 11 residues. In DNA, the CDR3 is TGCAGTGCTAGATCGGGTGCATGGGCTTTCTTT. Protein: CSARSGAWAFF.

There are a few counts of this clonotype. The rearrangement links TRBV7-8 to TRBJ2-5; D assignment may be TRBD1 or TRBD2 (5 bases each). Trimming cost V 5 bases and J 3 bases, with 16 bases left between them. The CDR3 contains 15 residues. CDR1 and CDR2 (germline): SGHVS, FQNEAQ. CDR3 protein: CASSLPGTRKETQYF. Written as DNA, the CDR3 is TGTGCCAGCAGCCTCCCAGGGACCCGGAAAGAGACCCAGTACTTC.

This clonotype was recorded at least ten times. The chain links TRBV29-1 to TRBJ2-5; D unresolved. Germline values: CDR1 SQVTM, CDR2 ANQGSEA. The V and J ends lost 7 bases and 4 bases respectively, with 13 bases between them. This CDR3 has 12 amino acids. CDR3 coding DNA: TGCAGCGCCCGGACGGTTCGAGAGACCCAGTACTTC. This encodes CSARTVRETQYF.

The V gene is TRBV25-1, the J gene TRBJ1-4; 8 nucleotides line up with TRBD1. With V trimmed by 3 bases and J by 0 bases, 12 bases remained unmatched. The germline V gene has CDR1 MGHDK and CDR2 SYGVNS. This CDR3 comprises 19 residues. The CDR3 reads CASSDLGQDRTATNEKLFF. In nucleotides, the CDR3 is TGTGCCAGCAGTGATCTGGGACAGGACAGAACTGCAACTAATGAAAAACTGTTTTTT.

In this sample, this clonotype turned up a few times. The chain couples TRBV5-8 to TRBJ2-7; D gene uncertain. The CDR3 runs to 12 residues. Germline loops: CDR1 SGHTS, CDR2 YDEGEE. The V gene lost 3 bases and the J gene lost 5 bases, with 9 bases spanning the gap. The CDR3 protein is CASSSRDHEQYF. In DNA, the CDR3 is TGTGCCAGCAGCTCAAGAGACCACGAGCAGTACTTC.

In this sample, this clonotype turned up a few times. This chain links TRBV7-6 with TRBJ2-2, with TRBD2 matching over 8 bases. Germline trimming cut 2 bases from V and 8 bases from J; bases unmatched to any gene: 7. This CDR3 has 15 amino acids. Germline CDR1 SGHVS, CDR2 FNYEAQ. As DNA, the CDR3 is TGTGCCAGCAGCTTACAAGCGGGGGCAGGAGGGGAGCTGTTTTTT. Translating gives CASSLQAGAGGELFF.

As concerns this clonotype: Relative to the germline gene, one junction end is altered; a read error may explain this. In DNA form, the CDR3 reads TGTGCTAGTGGTCTGGGACAGAATAATGAAGAACTGTTTTTT. Translated, it gives CASGLGQNNEELFF. This chain connects TRBV12-5 to TRBJ1-4, with 7 bases that match TRBD1. This CDR3 is built from 14 residues. Germline CDR1 and CDR2: LGHNT and FRNRAP.

The chain has TRBV6-5 and TRBJ1-6; D possibly corresponds to TRBD1 (5 bases). V lost 4 bases and J 13 bases, leaving 20 bases between the germline ends. Germline lookup yields CDR1 MNHEY and CDR2 SVGAGI. CDR3 size: 15 residues. The CDR3 bases are TGTGCCAGCAGTTCTACCGGCCGGCTTGGGGGTCCCCTCCACTTT. Protein sequence: CASSSTGRLGGPLHF.

This clonotype appeared a few times. The chain links TRBV5-1 to TRBJ2-7; D possibly corresponds to TRBD1 (5 bases). Deletions cut 0 bases from V and 2 bases from J, with 12 bases between. The CDR3 contains 15 residues. Germline V lookup: CDR1 SGHRS, CDR2 YFSETQ. In DNA form, the CDR3 reads TGCGCCAGCAGCTTGGGGGCGGACATTCCCTACGAGCAGTACTTC. It specifies CASSLGADIPYEQYF.

There are many counts of this clonotype. The chain recombines TRBV15 with TRBJ2-7; D possibly corresponds to TRBD2 (7 bases). This CDR3 has 12 residues. Trimming removed 10 bases at V and 3 bases at J, with 13 bases between. From germline, CDR1 is LNHNV and CDR2 YYDKDF (reference sequence). The CDR3 region is CAIGGGNYEQYF. CDR3 nucleotides: TGTGCCATAGGGGGGGGAAACTACGAGCAGTACTTC.

This clonotype was counted a few times. The chain combines TRBV5-4 with TRBJ2-7; maybe TRBD2 (6 bases). The CDR3 has 13 amino acids. Germline CDR1 reads SGHNT; CDR2 reads YYREEE (reference sequence). V was cut by 6 bases and J by 3 bases, with 13 bases left in between. CDR3 DNA sequence: TGTGCCAGCAACCCGGGACTTTTCTACGAGCAGTACTTC. Translated, it gives CASNPGLFYEQYF.

The chain links TRBV5-1 to TRBJ2-7; a weak D match, TRBD1 (5 bases). This CDR3 has 14 amino acids. The germline V and J ends were trimmed by 5 bases and 2 bases, with 14 bases remaining between them. CDR1 is SGHRS, CDR2 YFSETQ, per germline. The CDR3 region is CASRLTDAAYEQYF. The DNA for the CDR3 is TGCGCCAGCAGGTTGACAGATGCGGCCTACGAGCAGTACTTC. Variable domain in full (rest from reference TRBV5-1 and TRBJ2-7): KAGVTQTPRYLIKTRGQQVTLSCSPISGHRSVSWYQQTPGQGLQFLFEYFSETQRNKGNFPGRFSGRQFSNSRSEMNVSTLELGDSALYLCASRLTDAAYEQYFGPGTRLTVT.

This clonotype was detected many times. V usage is TRBV10-3 and J usage is TRBJ2-6; a weak D match, TRBD2 (5 bases). Germline V gene sequence: CDR1 ENHRY, CDR2 SYGVKD. V lost 8 bases and J lost 1, with 9 bases in between. The CDR3 contains 14 residues. This chain's CDR3 is CAILPGSGANVLTF. The CDR3 DNA follows: TGTGCCATCCTCCCGGGATCTGGGGCCAACGTCCTGACTTTC.

The chain links TRBV2 to TRBJ2-2; possibly TRBD2 for D (5 bases). The CDR3 has 12 residues. The ends were cut back, 6 bases at V and 8 bases at J, with 10 bases in the middle. Germline V CDR1 and CDR2: SNHLY, FYNNEI. CDR3 nucleotide sequence: TGTGCCAGCAGGGAGGAACCAGGGGAGCTGTTTTTT. Amino acids: CASREEPGELFF.

The chain joins TRBV14 to TRBJ2-7; D is uncertain. This CDR3 has 14 amino acids. Germline lookup yields CDR1 SGHDN and CDR2 FVKESK. Trimming left V 6 bases short and J 4 bases short, with 16 bases between. CDR3 residues: CASSYSPNPYEQYF. The CDR3 DNA reads as TGTGCCAGCAGTTACTCACCAAACCCTTACGAGCAGTACTTC.

This clonotype showed up just a few times. The chain links TRBV9 to TRBJ2-5; TRBD1 agrees at 7 bases. V lost 0 bases to trimming and J lost 1 base; unmatched junction nucleotides: 3. The CDR3 runs to 15 residues. In germline, CDR1 is SGDLS, CDR2 YYNGEE. CDR3 protein: CASSVGQGRQETQYF. As DNA, the CDR3 is TGTGCCAGCAGCGTAGGACAGGGTCGCCAAGAGACCCAGTACTTC. Full variable domain (rest looked up from reference TRBV9 and TRBJ2-5): DSGVTQTPKHLITATGQRVTLRCSPRSGDLSVYWYQQSLDQGLQFLIQYYNGEERAKGNILERFSAQQFPDLHSELNLSSLELGDSALYFCASSVGQGRQETQYFGPGTRLLVL.

This chain connects TRBV6-2 or TRBV6-3 to TRBJ1-5, with no clear D. This CDR3 has 14 amino acids. V shed 8 bases and J shed 3 bases, with 14 bases lying between them. Germline CDR1 reads MNHEY; CDR2 reads SVGEGT. The CDR3 DNA reads as TGTGCCAGCGGGGAATGGCGGGACAATCAGCCCCAGCATTTT. Amino acid sequence: CASGEWRDNQPQHF.

This clonotype was counted only a few times. The chain employs TRBV19 and TRBJ2-7, with D unclear. V dropped 3 bases and J dropped 2 bases, with 11 bases sitting between them. In germline, CDR1 is LNHDA, CDR2 SQIVND (reference sequence). The CDR3 extends over 14 amino acids. Here the CDR3 reads CASSIRGSTYEQYF. CDR3 nucleotides: TGTGCCAGTAGTATTCGCGGATCTACCTACGAGCAGTACTTC.

In this sample, this clonotype turned up many times. This rearrangement joins TRBV19 to TRBJ1-5; the match to TRBD1 covers 7 bases. The germline CDR1 and CDR2 sequences are LNHDA and SQIVND (reference sequence). V lost 5 bases and J lost 5; bases outside the gene matches: 12. The CDR3 runs to 16 residues. CDR3 sequence reads: CASSPRAGGSDQPQHF. The CDR3 nucleotides read TGTGCCAGTAGTCCCCGGGCAGGGGGTTCGGATCAGCCCCAGCATTTT.

The chain joins TRBV29-1 to TRBJ2-7; D possibly matches TRBD1 or TRBD2 (5 bases each). CDR3 length: 13 amino acids. V was cut by 4 bases and J by 0 bases, with 10 bases left in between. Germline-derived CDR1 and CDR2 are SQVTM and ANQGSEA. This chain's CDR3 is CSVVSGGSYEQYF. DNA for the CDR3: TGCAGCGTTGTAAGTGGGGGCTCCTACGAGCAGTACTTC.

There are many counts of this clonotype. The J gene is TRBJ1-6, the V gene TRBV15; 7 bases are a match to TRBD1. Germline CDR1 LNHNV, CDR2 YYDKDF (reference sequence). Trimming at V came to 0 bases and at J to 8 bases, leaving 7 bases not matched to a gene. CDR3 length: 16 amino acids. CDR3 sequence reads: CATSRDRTGEYSPLHF. DNA for the CDR3: TGTGCCACCAGCAGAGATCGAACAGGGGAGTATTCACCCCTCCACTTT. The full variable domain, its missing parts supplied by reference TRBV15 and TRBJ1-6, is DAMVIQNPRYQVTQFGKPVTLSCSQTLNHNVMYWYQQKSSQAPKLLFHYYDKDFNNEADTPDNFQSRRPNTSFCFLDIRSPGLGDTAMYLCATSRDRTGEYSPLHFGNGTRLTVT.

The chain links TRBV2 to TRBJ1-1; possible D gene TRBD1, 5 bases. CDR3 length equals 14 residues. Trimming left V 6 bases short and J 5 bases short, with 16 bases between. Germline CDR1 reads SNHLY; CDR2 reads FYNNEI. DNA for the CDR3: TGTGCCAGCAGAGTTAGCGGGACGAGGACTGAAGCTTTCTTT. This translates into CASRVSGTRTEAFF.